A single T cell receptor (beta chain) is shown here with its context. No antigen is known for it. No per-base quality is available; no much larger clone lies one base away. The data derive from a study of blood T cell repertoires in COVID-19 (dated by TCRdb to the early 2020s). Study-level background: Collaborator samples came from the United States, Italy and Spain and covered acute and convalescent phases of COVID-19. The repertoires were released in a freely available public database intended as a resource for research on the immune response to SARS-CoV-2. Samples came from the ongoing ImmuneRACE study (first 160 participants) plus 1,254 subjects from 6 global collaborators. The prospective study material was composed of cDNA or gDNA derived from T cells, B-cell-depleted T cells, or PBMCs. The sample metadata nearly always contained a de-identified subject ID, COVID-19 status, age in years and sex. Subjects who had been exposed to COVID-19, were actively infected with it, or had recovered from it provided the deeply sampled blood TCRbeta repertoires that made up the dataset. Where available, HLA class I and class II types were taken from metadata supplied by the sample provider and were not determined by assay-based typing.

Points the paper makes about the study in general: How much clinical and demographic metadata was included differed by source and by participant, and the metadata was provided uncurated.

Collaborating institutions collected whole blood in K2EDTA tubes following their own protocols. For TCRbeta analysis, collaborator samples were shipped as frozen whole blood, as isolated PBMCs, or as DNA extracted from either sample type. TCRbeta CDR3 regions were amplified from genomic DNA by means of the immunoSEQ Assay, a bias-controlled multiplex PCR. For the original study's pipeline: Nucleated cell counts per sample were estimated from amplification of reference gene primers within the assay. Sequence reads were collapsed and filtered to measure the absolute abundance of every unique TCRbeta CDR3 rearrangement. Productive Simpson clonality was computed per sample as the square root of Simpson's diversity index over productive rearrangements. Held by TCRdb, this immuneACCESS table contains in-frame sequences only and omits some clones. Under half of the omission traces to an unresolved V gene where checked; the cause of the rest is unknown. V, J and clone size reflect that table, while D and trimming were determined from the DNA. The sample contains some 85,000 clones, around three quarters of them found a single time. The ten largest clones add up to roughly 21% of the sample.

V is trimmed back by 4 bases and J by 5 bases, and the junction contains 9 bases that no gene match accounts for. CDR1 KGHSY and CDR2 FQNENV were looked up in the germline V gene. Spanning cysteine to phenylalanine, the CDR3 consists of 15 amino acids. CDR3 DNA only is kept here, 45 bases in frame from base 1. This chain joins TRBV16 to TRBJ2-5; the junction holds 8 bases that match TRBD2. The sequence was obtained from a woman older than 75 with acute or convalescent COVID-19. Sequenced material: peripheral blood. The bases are TGTGCCAGCAGCCGGGGAGCGGGAGCCTTGGAGACCCAGTACTTC. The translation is CASSRGAGALETQYF.